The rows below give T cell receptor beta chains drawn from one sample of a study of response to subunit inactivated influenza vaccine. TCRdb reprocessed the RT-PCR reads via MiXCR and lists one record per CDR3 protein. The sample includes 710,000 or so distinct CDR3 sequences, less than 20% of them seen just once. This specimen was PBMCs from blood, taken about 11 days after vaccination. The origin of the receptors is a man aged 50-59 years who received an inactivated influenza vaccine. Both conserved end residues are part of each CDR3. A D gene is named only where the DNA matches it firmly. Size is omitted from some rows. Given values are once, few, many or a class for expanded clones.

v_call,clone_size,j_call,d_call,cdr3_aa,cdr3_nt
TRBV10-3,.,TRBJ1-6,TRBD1,CAISERQGYSPLHF,TGTGCCATCAGTGAACGACAGGGTTATTCACCCCTCCACTTT
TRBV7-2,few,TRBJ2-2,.,CASSHSAGAGKSGELFF,TGTGCCAGCAGCCATTCAGCAGGGGCAGGGAAGTCCGGGGAGCTGTTTTTT
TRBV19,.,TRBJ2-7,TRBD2,CASSVLAGGDVEQYF,TGTGCCAGTAGTGTTCTAGCGGGAGGTGATGTCGAGCAGTACTTC
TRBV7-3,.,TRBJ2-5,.,CASSSSAKETQYF,TGTGCCAGCAGCTCCTCCGCCAAGGAGACCCAGTACTTC
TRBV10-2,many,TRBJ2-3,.,CASRGDRLADTQYF,TGCGCCAGCAGAGGCGATAGATTGGCAGATACGCAGTATTTT
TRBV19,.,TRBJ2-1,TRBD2,CASMTSSKYNEQFF,TGTGCCTCAATGACTAGCTCGAAATACAATGAGCAGTTCTTC
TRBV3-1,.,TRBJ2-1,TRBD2,CASSQDLGSGGRTTNEQFF,TGTGCCAGCAGCCAAGATCTTGGAAGCGGGGGCCGTACTACAAATGAGCAGTTCTTC
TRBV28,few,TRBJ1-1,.,CATSPNTEAFF,TGTGCCACATCACCGAACACTGAAGCTTTCTTT
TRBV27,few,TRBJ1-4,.,CASSLRQEGEKLFF,TGTGCCAGCAGTCTTCGACAGGAGGGGGAAAAACTGTTTTTT
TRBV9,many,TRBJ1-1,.,CASSVGIHTEAFF,TGTGCCAGCAGCGTAGGTATCCACACTGAAGCTTTCTTT
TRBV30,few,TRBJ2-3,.,CAWSVGRGFTDTQYF,TGTGCCTGGAGTGTGGGCCGAGGTTTCACAGATACGCAGTATTTT
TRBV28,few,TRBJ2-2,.,CASSRASKWPGELFF,TGTGCCAGCAGTCGAGCTAGCAAGTGGCCCGGGGAGCTGTTTTTT
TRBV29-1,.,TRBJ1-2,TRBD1,CSVEPGGDYGYTF,TGCAGCGTTGAACCAGGGGGTGACTATGGCTACACCTTC
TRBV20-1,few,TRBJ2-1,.,CSARETNVRVSNEQFF,TGCAGTGCTAGAGAAACGAACGTTAGGGTGAGCAATGAGCAGTTCTTC
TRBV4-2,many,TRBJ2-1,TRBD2,CASSPLLAGGYNEQFF,TGTGCCAGCAGCCCGCTACTAGCGGGGGGGTACAATGAGCAGTTCTTC
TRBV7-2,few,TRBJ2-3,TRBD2,CASSRLGGGSTDTQYF,TGTGCCAGCAGCCGACTTGGCGGGGGGAGCACAGATACGCAGTATTTT
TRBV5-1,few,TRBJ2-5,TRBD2,CASSPGTSGTVIQETQYF,TGCGCCAGCAGCCCCGGGACTAGCGGGACCGTCATCCAAGAGACCCAGTACTTC
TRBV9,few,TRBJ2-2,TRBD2,CASSVAAGSSTGELFF,TGTGCCAGCAGCGTAGCAGCGGGATCGAGCACCGGGGAGCTGTTTTTT
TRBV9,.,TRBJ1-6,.,CASSLTDSYSPLHF,TGTGCCAGCAGCTTGACGGATTCGTATTCACCCCTCCACTTT
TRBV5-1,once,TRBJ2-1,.,CASSLTETAYYNEQFF,TGCGCCAGCAGCTTAACCGAGACAGCGTACTACAATGAGCAGTTCTTC
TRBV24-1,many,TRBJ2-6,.,CATSDTGNSGANVLTF,TGTGCCACCAGTGATACAGGGAACTCTGGGGCCAACGTCCTGACTTTC
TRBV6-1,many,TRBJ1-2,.,CASSPTRNYGYTF,TGTGCCAGCAGTCCAACACGTAACTATGGCTACACCTTC
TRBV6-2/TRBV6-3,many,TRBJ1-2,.,CASSLLTGHRVGYGYTF,TGTGCCAGCAGTTTGTTGACAGGCCACAGGGTTGGCTATGGCTACACCTTC
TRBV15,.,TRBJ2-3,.,CATSRADGSDTQYF,TGTGCCACCAGCAGAGCGGATGGGTCAGATACGCAGTATTTT
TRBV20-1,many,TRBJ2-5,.,CSAKRYQETQYF,TGCAGTGCTAAGAGGTACCAAGAGACCCAGTACTTC
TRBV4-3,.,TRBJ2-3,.,CASSPVGGGDTQYF,TGCGCCAGCAGCCCCGTCGGAGGGGGAGATACGCAGTATTTT
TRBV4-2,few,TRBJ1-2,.,CASSQAYRDGGYTF,TGTGCCAGCAGCCAAGCCTACAGGGATGGCGGCTACACCTTC
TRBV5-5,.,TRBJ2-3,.,CASSYRDLTDTQYF,TGTGCCAGCAGCTACAGGGACCTCACAGATACGCAGTATTTT
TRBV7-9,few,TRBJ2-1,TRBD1,CASIGQGAFNEQFF,TGTGCCAGCATTGGACAGGGGGCTTTCAATGAGCAGTTCTTC
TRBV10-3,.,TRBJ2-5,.,CAISESMETQYF,TGTGCCATCAGTGAGTCGATGGAGACCCAGTACTTC
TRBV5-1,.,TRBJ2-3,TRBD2,CASSLAVLAGADTQYF,TGCGCCAGCAGCTTGGCCGTTTTAGCGGGGGCAGATACGCAGTATTTT
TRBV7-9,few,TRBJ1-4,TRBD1,CASSFPDRGLGEKLFF,TGTGCCAGCAGCTTCCCCGACAGGGGATTGGGTGAAAAACTGTTTTTT
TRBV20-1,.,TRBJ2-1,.,CSAREPGMLRGSSYNEQFF,TGCAGTGCTAGAGAACCGGGCATGCTAAGGGGCAGCTCCTACAATGAGCAGTTCTTC
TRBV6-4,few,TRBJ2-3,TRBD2,CASSDGGGRTDTQYF,TGTGCCAGCAGTGATGGCGGGGGGCGCACAGATACGCAGTATTTT
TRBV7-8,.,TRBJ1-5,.,CASSFHTDQPQHF,TGTGCCAGCAGCTTCCATACAGACCAGCCCCAGCATTTT
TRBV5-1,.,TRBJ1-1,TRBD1,CASSLGWSGGRDTEAFF,TGCGCCAGCAGCTTGGGATGGTCAGGGGGTCGAGACACTGAAGCTTTCTTT
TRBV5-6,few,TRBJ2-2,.,CASSLDGLGQGMAGELFF,TGTGCCAGCAGCTTGGATGGCCTGGGACAAGGGATGGCCGGGGAGCTGTTTTTT
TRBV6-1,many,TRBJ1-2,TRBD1,CASSPGQANYGYTF,TGTGCCAGCAGCCCTGGACAGGCTAACTATGGCTACACCTTC
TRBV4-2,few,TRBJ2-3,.,CASSQDYGINTDTQYF,TGTGCCAGCAGCCAAGATTACGGGATCAACACAGATACGCAGTATTTT
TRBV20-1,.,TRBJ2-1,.,CSPAAGAYSYNEQFF,TGCAGCCCTGCGGCCGGGGCCTACTCCTACAATGAGCAGTTCTTC
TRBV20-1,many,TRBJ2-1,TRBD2,CSAEGLAGVYNEQFF,TGCAGTGCTGAGGGTCTAGCGGGGGTTTACAATGAGCAGTTCTTC
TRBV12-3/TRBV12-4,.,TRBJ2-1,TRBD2,CASSRTSGRFHEQFF,TGTGCCAGCAGTAGGACTAGCGGGAGATTCCATGAGCAGTTCTTC
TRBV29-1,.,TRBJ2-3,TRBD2,CSVVGLAGADTQYF,TGCAGCGTTGTTGGACTAGCGGGAGCGGATACGCAGTATTTT
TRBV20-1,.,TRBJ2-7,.,CSASGLSYEQYF,TGCAGTGCATCAGGGTTATCCTACGAGCAGTACTTC
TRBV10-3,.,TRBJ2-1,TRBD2,CAISEFRGGSGYYNEQFF,TGTGCCATCAGTGAGTTTCGGGGGGGGAGCGGGTACTACAATGAGCAGTTCTTC
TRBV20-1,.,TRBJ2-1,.,CSASVYNEQFF,TGCAGTGCTTCCGTCTACAATGAGCAGTTCTTC
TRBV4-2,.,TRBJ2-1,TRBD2,CASSQGERLLALYNEQFF,TGTGCCAGCAGCCAAGGGGAGAGACTACTAGCGCTCTACAATGAGCAGTTCTTC
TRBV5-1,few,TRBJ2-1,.,CASSADSTYQQQFF,TGCGCCAGCAGTGCTGACTCCACCTATCAACAGCAGTTCTTC
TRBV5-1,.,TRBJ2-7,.,CASSLVRSLSGGYEQYF,TGCGCCAGCAGCTTGGTACGATCTCTCTCTGGCGGATACGAGCAGTACTTC
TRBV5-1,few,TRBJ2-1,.,CASSWTPQMSNEQFF,TGCGCCAGCAGCTGGACACCTCAGATGTCCAATGAGCAGTTCTTC
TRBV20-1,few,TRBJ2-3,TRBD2,CSASGLAGVTDTQYF,TGCAGTGCTAGCGGACTAGCGGGAGTCACAGATACGCAGTATTTT
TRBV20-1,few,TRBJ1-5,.,CSARETSNQPQHF,TGCAGTGCTAGAGAGACCAGCAATCAGCCCCAGCATTTT
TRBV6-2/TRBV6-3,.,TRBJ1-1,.,CASSYSLVNTEAFF,TGTGCCAGCAGTTACTCTCTGGTGAACACTGAAGCTTTCTTT
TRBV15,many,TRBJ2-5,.,CATSRDRVETQYF,TGTGCCACCAGCAGAGACAGGGTGGAGACCCAGTACTTC
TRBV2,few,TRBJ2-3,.,CASSEDRGTDTQYF,TGTGCCAGCAGTGAAGACAGGGGCACAGATACGCAGTATTTT
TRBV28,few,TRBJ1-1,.,CASSLRWGKMNTEAFF,TGTGCCAGCAGTTTACGATGGGGAAAGATGAACACTGAAGCTTTCTTT
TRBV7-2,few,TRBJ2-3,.,CASSPAGSWSDTQYF,TGTGCCAGCAGCCCCGCCGGGAGTTGGTCAGATACGCAGTATTTT
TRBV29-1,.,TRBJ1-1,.,CSVGGWAGEAFF,TGCAGCGTTGGCGGATGGGCGGGAGAAGCTTTCTTT
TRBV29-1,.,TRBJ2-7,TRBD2,CSVAGGNYEQYF,TGCAGCGTAGCGGGAGGAAACTACGAGCAGTACTTC
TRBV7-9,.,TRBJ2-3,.,CASTPGHPGDTQYF,TGTGCCAGCACCCCCGGCCACCCGGGAGATACGCAGTATTTT